A single sample gave rise to the 28 T cell receptor beta chains below, sequenced in a study of T cell responses to AZD1222 COVID-19 vaccine. Here immunoSEQ multiplex PCR was the method, and the copy in TCRdb shows in-frame clones only, minus some. The table has roughly 190,000 clones, approximately 90% seen once. The specimen was peripheral blood, collected 28 days after the second AZD1222 dose. The receptors were gathered from an adult who received the AZD1222 COVID-19 vaccine.

The chain links TRBV7-6 to TRBJ2-7, with 9 nucleotides matching TRBD1. Trimming took 1 base from V and 2 from J; bases not matched to a gene: 6. This CDR3 contains 16 residues. Per the germline V gene, CDR1 is SGHVS and CDR2 is FNYEAQ. The CDR3 spells CASSLGGGTGTYEQYF. The DNA of the CDR3 is TGTGCCAGCAGCTTAGGGGGGGGGACAGGGACCTACGAGCAGTACTTC. Full variable domain (remainder filled in from reference TRBV7-6 and TRBJ2-7): GAGVSQSPRYKVTKRGQDVALRCDPISGHVSLYWYRQALGQGPEFLTYFNYEAQQDKSGLPNDRFSAERPEGSISTLTIQRTEQRDSAMYRCASSLGGGTGTYEQYFGPGTRLTVT.

This clone was counted only a few times. The rearrangement uses TRBV7-8 and TRBJ1-6, with 7 bases that match TRBD1. The CDR3 covers 16 residues. Germline V gene sequence: CDR1 SGHVS, CDR2 FQNEAQ. J was trimmed by 0 bases and V by 5 bases; bases with no gene match: 4. The CDR3 protein is CASSKQGSSYNSPLHF. Here the CDR3 DNA reads TGTGCCAGCAGCAAACAGGGGAGCTCCTATAATTCACCCCTCCACTTT.

V gene TRBV7-9 combines with J gene TRBJ2-1; no clear D. Trimming took 0 bases from V and 8 from J, leaving 5 bases between them. Germline values: CDR1 SEHNR, CDR2 FQNEAQ (reference sequence). This CDR3 region has 12 residues. The CDR3 loop is CASSLARDEQFF. DNA of the CDR3: TGTGCCAGCAGCTTAGCGCGCGATGAGCAGTTCTTC.

The count of this clone is one. The V call is TRBV9, the J call TRBJ2-2; 7 bases map to TRBD2. The CDR3 runs to 16 residues. Trimming cost V 0 bases and J 0 bases; bases outside gene matches: 2. CDR1 is SGDLS, CDR2 YYNGEE, per germline. CDR3 DNA sequence: TGTGCCAGCAGCGTAGCCCGGGGGGCGAACACCGGGGAGCTGTTTTTT. Its protein product is CASSVARGANTGELFF. Full variable domain (outside the CDR3, taken from reference TRBV9 and TRBJ2-2): DSGVTQTPKHLITATGQRVTLRCSPRSGDLSVYWYQQSLDQGLQFLIQYYNGEERAKGNILERFSAQQFPDLHSELNLSSLELGDSALYFCASSVARGANTGELFFGEGSRLTVL.

The genes are TRBV28 and TRBJ1-2; tentatively, D is TRBD1 (5 bases). Germline-derived CDR1 and CDR2 are MDHEN and SYDVKM. Trimming shortened V by 6 bases and J by 7 bases, and 12 bases separated the two germline ends. This CDR3 has 12 residues. Here the CDR3 DNA reads TGTGCCAGCAGCCTTCTCGGGGCTGGCTACACCTTC. Its protein product is CASSLLGAGYTF.

V is TRBV28 and J is TRBJ2-7; 7 nucleotides line up with TRBD2. J was trimmed by 3 bases and V by 2 bases; bases with no gene match: 7. The CDR3 runs 15 residues. CDR1 and CDR2 (germline): MDHEN, SYDVKM. CDR3 amino acids: CASSLAGLESYEQYF. Here the CDR3 DNA reads TGTGCCAGCAGTTTAGCCGGACTAGAGAGCTACGAGCAGTACTTC. The full variable domain, in which reference TRBV28 and TRBJ2-7 provide the parts outside the CDR3, is DVKVTQSSRYLVKRTGEKVFLECVQDMDHENMFWYRQDPGLGLRLIYFSYDVKMKEKGDIPEGYSVSREKKERFSLILESASTNQTSMYLCASSLAGLESYEQYFGPGTRLTVT.

This clone was detected once. The chain carries TRBV9 and TRBJ2-7; either TRBD1 or TRBD2 may fit D (5 bases each). V lost 0 bases and J lost 0, with 10 bases in between. There are 15 residues in the CDR3. Germline CDR1 SGDLS, CDR2 YYNGEE. CDR3 sequence: CASSVGSGGSYEQYF. The CDR3 nucleotides read TGTGCCAGCAGCGTAGGGAGTGGGGGCTCCTACGAGCAGTACTTC.

The chain couples TRBV3-1 (or the pseudogene TRBV3-2) to TRBJ2-2; D is undetermined. Per the germline V gene, CDR1 is LGHDT and CDR2 is YNNKEL (reference sequence). Trimming removed 4 bases at V and 3 bases at J, with 9 bases between. This CDR3 has 14 residues. CDR3 nucleotides: TGTGCCAGCAGCCTCCCAGGATACACCGGGGAGCTGTTTTTT. This sequence encodes CASSLPGYTGELFF.

This clone appeared once. The rearrangement links TRBV5-6 to TRBJ1-1, with 9 bases identical to TRBD1. Germline lookup yields CDR1 SGHDT and CDR2 YYEEEE. The V and J ends lost 4 bases and 6 bases, in that order; junction bases with no gene match: 13. The CDR3 runs to 16 residues. CDR3 DNA: TGTGCCAGCAGCCAGGGGACAGGGCGATCGGGTGCTGAAGCTTTCTTT. This encodes CASSQGTGRSGAEAFF.

The V gene is TRBV12-2, the J gene TRBJ2-7; TRBD2, as called in the table, went unchecked against the DNA. TRBV12-2 is deemed a pseudogene. The CDR3 runs 18 residues. The CDR3 region has the DNA TGTGCAAGTCGCTTTGAGGGAGTTAGCCTCCCCCATTCTTACGAGCAGTACTTC. The encoded protein is CASRFEGVSLPHSYEQYF.

The V gene is TRBV25-1, the J gene TRBJ2-7, with D maybe TRBD1 (5 bases). The germline V gene has CDR1 MGHDK and CDR2 SYGVNS. V was clipped by 3 bases and J by 1 base, with 7 bases between them. The CDR3 runs 13 residues. In nucleotides, the CDR3 is TGTGCCAGCAGTGACTCAGGGTCCTACGAGCAGTACTTC. Protein: CASSDSGSYEQYF.

The rearrangement links TRBV21-1 to TRBJ2-6; TRBD1 was called by the table and not checked on the DNA. TRBV21-1 is shown as a pseudogene. This CDR3 has 18 amino acids. The CDR3 DNA reads TGTGCCAGCAGCAAAGAAGGGACACCTTCCTCTGGGGCCAACGTCCTGACTTTC. It encodes CASSKEGTPSSGANVLTF.

The V call is TRBV5-1, the J call TRBJ2-1, with 9 bases lining up with TRBD2. The junction had 10 bases not matched to a gene; V was cut back by 5 bases and J by 10 bases. The CDR3 runs to 14 residues. CDR1 and CDR2 (germline): SGHRS, YFSETQ. The CDR3 sequence: CASSLTSGRLEQFF. The CDR3 DNA reads as TGCGCCAGCAGTCTAACTAGCGGGCGTCTAGAGCAGTTCTTC.

V is TRBV19 and J is TRBJ2-3; D uncertain. The CDR3 contains 16 residues. Deletions cut 3 bases from V and 5 bases from J, with 18 bases between. Germline loops: CDR1 LNHDA, CDR2 SQIVND (reference sequence). The CDR3 nucleotides read TGTGCCAGTAGTATGGAAGGGCCTAATCCGAAAGATACGCAGTATTTT. It is translated as CASSMEGPNPKDTQYF. The full variable domain, in which reference TRBV19 and TRBJ2-3 provide the parts outside the CDR3, is DGGITQSPKYLFRKEGQNVTLSCEQNLNHDAMYWYRQDPGQGLRLIYYSQIVNDFQKGDIAEGYSVSREKKESFPLTVTSAQKNPTAFYLCASSMEGPNPKDTQYFGPGTRLTVL.

This sequence joins TRBV19 and TRBJ1-2; TRBD1 agrees at 7 bases. This CDR3 region has 16 residues. V shed 7 bases and J 0 bases; nucleotides not matched to a gene: 11. The germline V gene encodes CDR1 LNHDA and CDR2 SQIVND (reference sequence). The chain's CDR3 is CASTRDRLRANYGYTF. The CDR3 coding sequence is TGTGCCAGTACTAGGGACAGACTCCGGGCTAACTATGGCTACACCTTC.

The genes are TRBV5-4 and TRBJ2-3, with D perhaps assigned TRBD1 or TRBD2 (5 bases each). CDR1 and CDR2 (germline): SGHNT, YYREEE (reference sequence). Between the trimmed V and J ends, which lost 4 bases and 4 bases, there was a span of 16 bases. The CDR3 contains 15 residues. The CDR3 loop reads CASSPIHGASDTQYF. DNA of the CDR3: TGTGCCAGCAGCCCTATCCACGGGGCTTCAGATACGCAGTATTTT. Filled out from reference TRBV5-4 and TRBJ2-3, the complete variable domain reads ETGVTQSPTHLIKTRGQQVTLRCSSQSGHNTVSWYQQALGQGPQFIFQYYREEENGRGNFPPRFSGLQFPNYSSELNVNALELDDSALYLCASSPIHGASDTQYFGPGTRLTVL.

This chain connects TRBV5-4 to TRBJ1-2; D perhaps matches TRBD1 (5 bases). V was shortened by 4 bases and J by 1 base, with 14 bases between the two germline ends. The CDR3 has 15 residues. Germline V gives CDR1 SGHNT, CDR2 YYREEE (reference sequence). CDR3 amino acids: CASSRAGTDNYGYTF. The CDR3 DNA reads as TGTGCCAGCAGCAGAGCCGGGACGGATAACTATGGCTACACCTTC.

This sequence joins TRBV29-1 and TRBJ1-2, with TRBD1 matching over 8 bases. Germline assignment: CDR1 SQVTM and CDR2 ANQGSEA. This CDR3 spans 15 amino acids. V lost 6 bases, J lost 0 bases, and 9 bases stayed unmatched. In DNA, the CDR3 is TGCAGCGTGGGACAGGCCATCCTTACTAACTATGGCTACACCTTC. Translating it yields CSVGQAILTNYGYTF.

CDR3 DNA sequence: TGTGCCAGCAGCCTGGCATCCGGTGATCAGCCCCAGCATTTT. Translation gives CASSLASGDQPQHF. This sequence joins TRBV6-5 and TRBJ1-5; D uncertain. The CDR3 length is 14 residues. From germline, CDR1 is MNHEY and CDR2 SVGAGI. The ends were cut back, 6 bases at V and 5 bases at J, with 14 bases in the middle.

The chain couples TRBV14 to TRBJ2-7; TRBD1 agrees at 8 bases. Germline CDR1 is SGHDN and CDR2 is FVKESK. V was pared by 5 bases and J by 6 bases, with 9 bases of the junction left unmatched. CDR3 size: 14 residues. CDR3 DNA: TGTGCCAGCAGCTCGGACAGGGACGGAGTCGAGCAGTACTTC. This gives the protein CASSSDRDGVEQYF.

The chain combines TRBV28 with TRBJ2-1; unclear D gene. From germline, CDR1 is MDHEN and CDR2 SYDVKM. V was pared by 6 bases and J by 6 bases, with 6 bases between. The CDR3 sequence is 11 residues long. CDR3: CASSTRNEQFF. In nucleotides, the CDR3 is TGTGCCAGCAGCACCCGCAATGAGCAGTTCTTC.

The genes are TRBV6-5 and TRBJ1-1, with D maybe TRBD1 (5 bases). This CDR3 contains 14 residues. V lost 2 bases and J lost 4, with 11 bases in between. Germline V gene sequence: CDR1 MNHEY, CDR2 SVGAGI. The CDR3 DNA sequence: TGTGCCAGCAGTTACGGGGGAGCGGGCACTGAAGCTTTCTTT. Protein: CASSYGGAGTEAFF.

J is TRBJ2-7 and V is TRBV25-1; the D gene is possibly TRBD1 (5 bases). The V gene's germline CDR1 is MGHDK and CDR2 SYGVNS. Trimming stripped 1 base from V and 8 bases from J, with 24 bases between. The CDR3 consists of 17 residues. The CDR3 region has the DNA TGTGCCAGCAGTGAATCTCGGCTAAACAGACAGCAGCCCAAGCAGTACTTC. Translated: CASSESRLNRQQPKQYF.

The rearrangement links TRBV14 to TRBJ2-7; D ambiguous. This CDR3 has 11 amino acids. CDR1 SGHDN and CDR2 FVKESK come from the germline V gene. The V end was cut by 3 bases, the J end by 5 bases, with 5 bases between. The CDR3 protein is CASSHRDEQYF. The CDR3 nucleotides are TGTGCCAGCAGCCATCGAGACGAGCAGTACTTC.

V usage is TRBV7-3 and J usage is TRBJ2-3; D is perhaps TRBD1 (5 bases). The CDR3 spans 17 residues. Germline CDR1 SGHTA, CDR2 FQGTGA. Between the trimmed V and J ends, which lost 6 bases and 6 bases, there was a span of 25 bases. The CDR3 DNA reads TGTGCCAGCAGTTCTGAGTGGCCCGACCTTAGGGGTGATACGCAGTATTTT. It codes for CASSSEWPDLRGDTQYF.

The chain carries TRBV5-4 and TRBJ2-1; TRBD1 might be the D (7 bases). This CDR3 has 15 amino acids. The V gene's germline CDR1 is SGHNT and CDR2 YYREEE (reference sequence). Trimming cost V 2 bases and J 4 bases, with 13 bases left between them. The CDR3 reads CASSFGRGAYNEQFF. The CDR3 region has the DNA TGTGCCAGCAGCTTTGGCAGGGGGGCTTACAATGAGCAGTTCTTC.

This chain links TRBV6-2 or TRBV6-3 with TRBJ1-1; maybe TRBD1 (5 bases). Trimming took off 5 bases at V and 1 base at J, with 14 bases between the two ends. The CDR3 has 15 amino acids. Germline CDR1 is MNHEY and CDR2 is SVGEGT. The CDR3 is CASSPRGKGNTEAFF. The CDR3 nucleotides read TGTGCCAGCAGTCCCCGGGGGAAGGGGAACACTGAAGCTTTCTTT.

The CDR3 spells CASSPGINTEAFF. The CDR3 nucleotides read TGTGCCAGCAGCCCCGGGATCAACACTGAAGCTTTCTTT. The chain uses TRBV7-6 and TRBJ1-1, with unresolved D. Trimming took off 5 bases at V and 2 bases at J, with 9 bases between the two ends. There are 13 residues in the CDR3. Germline values: CDR1 SGHVS, CDR2 FNYEAQ. Filled out from reference TRBV7-6 and TRBJ1-1, the complete variable domain reads GAGVSQSPRYKVTKRGQDVALRCDPISGHVSLYWYRQALGQGPEFLTYFNYEAQQDKSGLPNDRFSAERPEGSISTLTIQRTEQRDSAMYRCASSPGINTEAFFGQGTRLTVV.